Listed below are T cell receptor beta chains from one sample, sequenced in a study of beta chain features in type 1 diabetes. The table came from immunoSEQ multiplex PCR; TCRdb's copy has only in-frame clones and leaves some out. The sample holds hundreds of thousands of clones, 30% seen once. Sequenced sample: naive CD4+ T cells from blood. The receptors derive from a man aged 18 to 29 in good health. Both conserved end residues are part of each CDR3. The D gene is left open where the match is weak. For some rows the clone size is stated as once, few or many, or as a class when expanded; others skip it.

d_gene	v_gene	abundance	j_gene	CDR3aa	CDR3nt
-	TRBV29-1	-	TRBJ2-7	CSGGQTYEQYF	TGCAGCGGCGGACAGACCTACGAGCAGTACTTC
-	TRBV4-1	once	TRBJ1-4	CASSQPGTSGEKLFF	TGCGCCAGCAGCCAACCAGGGACCTCGGGCGAAAAACTGTTTTTT
TRBD2	TRBV6-6	-	TRBJ2-2	CASRQRELNTGELFF	TGTGCCAGCAGACAGCGGGAGCTGAACACCGGGGAGCTGTTTTTT
TRBD2	TRBV7-7	-	TRBJ2-1	CASSSGLAAYNEQFF	TGTGCTAGCAGCTCCGGACTAGCGGCGTACAATGAGCAGTTCTTC
TRBD1	TRBV30	-	TRBJ1-4	CAWTPGQRNEKLFF	TGTGCCTGGACTCCGGGACAGAGAAATGAAAAACTGTTTTTT
-	TRBV30	-	TRBJ2-1	CAWRMGQFNEQFF	TGTGCCTGGAGGATGGGCCAGTTCAATGAGCAGTTCTTC
TRBD2	TRBV20-1	few	TRBJ2-5	CSAREWETQYF	TGCAGTGCGCGGGAGTGGGAGACCCAGTACTTC
-	TRBV30	-	TRBJ1-1	CAWTTRPGTEAFF	TGTGCCTGGACCACACGGCCGGGGACTGAAGCTTTCTTT
-	TRBV29-1	-	TRBJ2-5	CSVDRWAGQETQYF	TGCAGCGTTGATAGGTGGGCGGGGCAAGAGACCCAGTACTTC
TRBD1	TRBV10-3	few	TRBJ2-5	CAMASATGEQETQYF	TGTGCCATGGCGTCGGCGACAGGGGAACAAGAGACCCAGTACTTC
-	TRBV28	-	TRBJ2-7	CASSSGPGEQYF	TGTGCCAGCAGTTCGGGTCCGGGGGAGCAGTACTTC
-	TRBV7-2	-	TRBJ2-3	CASGGGTDTQYF	TGTGCCAGCGGCGGGGGCACAGATACGCAGTATTTT
-	TRBV29-1	-	TRBJ2-7	CSVNGVYEQYF	TGCAGCGTCAATGGAGTATACGAGCAGTACTTC
-	TRBV7-9	few	TRBJ2-7	CASSIFPGRSSYEQYF	TGTGCCAGCAGCATCTTCCCTGGCCGGAGCTCCTACGAGCAGTACTTC
-	TRBV4-1	-	TRBJ2-3	CASSQDWNSPTDTQYF	TGCGCCAGCAGCCAAGATTGGAACAGTCCCACAGATACGCAGTATTTT
-	TRBV9	few	TRBJ2-1	CASSVSSEYNEQFF	TGTGCCAGCAGCGTCTCGTCGGAATACAATGAGCAGTTCTTC
-	TRBV19	-	TRBJ1-1	CASALGGGAEAFF	TGTGCCAGTGCCTTAGGGGGTGGTGCTGAAGCTTTCTTT
-	TRBV4-3	few	TRBJ2-7	CASSQGEYYEQYF	TGCGCCAGCAGCCAAGGGGAGTATTACGAGCAGTACTTC
TRBD2	TRBV7-2	-	TRBJ2-3	CASSLAGGPQDTQYF	TGTGCCAGCAGCCTAGCGGGAGGGCCACAAGATACGCAGTATTTT
TRBD2	TRBV6-1	-	TRBJ2-5	CASSGTSGRSNQETQYF	TGTGCCAGCAGTGGGACTAGCGGGAGATCTAACCAAGAGACCCAGTACTTC
-	TRBV30	-	TRBJ1-4	CAWSRRGTNEKLFF	TGTGCCTGGTCCAGGAGAGGGACTAATGAAAAACTGTTTTTT
TRBD2	TRBV30	-	TRBJ2-7	CAWSVERTSGSLVEQYF	TGTGCCTGGAGTGTAGAACGAACTAGCGGGAGCCTAGTGGAGCAGTACTTC
-	TRBV29-1	few	TRBJ1-1	CSVGPGSPEAFF	TGCAGCGTCGGTCCAGGTTCCCCTGAAGCTTTCTTT
-	TRBV28	-	TRBJ1-5	CASSLVQGLSQPQHF	TGTGCCAGCAGTTTGGTGCAGGGATTGAGTCAGCCCCAGCATTTT
TRBD1	TRBV4-3	few	TRBJ2-4	CASSQDPQGDIQYF	TGCGCCAGCAGCCAAGATCCCCAGGGGGACATTCAGTACTTC
TRBD2	TRBV9	-	TRBJ2-1	CASSASGRAYNEQFF	TGTGCCAGCAGCGCTAGCGGGAGGGCCTACAATGAGCAGTTCTTC
TRBD2	TRBV18	few	TRBJ2-3	CASTGAGSTDTQYF	TGTGCCAGCACAGGAGCGGGAAGCACAGATACGCAGTATTTT
TRBD1	TRBV27	few	TRBJ2-5	CASAGTAHPRKETQYF	TGTGCCAGCGCCGGGACAGCACACCCGCGGAAAGAGACCCAGTACTTC
-	TRBV25-1	-	TRBJ1-4	CASSDPSGRLNEKLFF	TGTGCCAGCAGTGACCCGAGTGGGCGGCTTAATGAAAAACTGTTTTTT
-	TRBV30	few	TRBJ2-2	CAWPGLKNTGELFF	TGTGCCTGGCCGGGACTTAAGAACACCGGGGAGCTGTTTTTT
-	TRBV7-2	-	TRBJ2-7	CASSLARVVEQYF	TGTGCCAGCAGCTTAGCCAGGGTGGTCGAGCAGTACTTC
-	TRBV19	-	TRBJ1-2	CASSIDQGSGGYTF	TGTGCCAGTAGTATAGATCAGGGGAGTGGTGGCTACACCTTC
-	TRBV5-4	-	TRBJ1-2	CASSSRAAEIGYGYTF	TGTGCCAGCAGCTCAAGGGCGGCAGAAATTGGCTATGGCTACACCTTC
TRBD1	TRBV5-1	-	TRBJ1-2	CASSLTGEPYGYTF	TGCGCCAGCAGCCTGACAGGGGAACCCTATGGCTACACCTTC
-	TRBV13	-	TRBJ2-7	CASRQGASEQYF	TGTGCCAGCAGACAGGGCGCTTCCGAGCAGTACTTC
TRBD1	TRBV7-2	-	TRBJ2-5	CASSPTGIQETQYF	TGTGCCAGCAGCCCGACAGGGATCCAAGAGACCCAGTACTTC
TRBD1	TRBV7-9	-	TRBJ2-3	CASSVPRGTGGADTQYF	TGTGCCAGCAGCGTACCCCGAGGGACAGGGGGCGCAGATACGCAGTATTTT
TRBD1	TRBV19	once	TRBJ1-1	CASSGGTGNTEAFF	TGTGCCAGTAGTGGAGGGACAGGGAACACTGAAGCTTTCTTT
-	TRBV20-1	-	TRBJ2-1	CSAPTYNEQFF	TGCAGTGCACCTACTTATAATGAGCAGTTCTTC
TRBD2	TRBV25-1	-	TRBJ2-1	CASSDYSGTSGINEQFF	TGTGCCAGCAGTGATTATTCCGGGACTAGCGGGATTAATGAGCAGTTCTTC
-	TRBV7-8	few	TRBJ2-1	CASTPDSSNNEQFF	TGTGCCAGCACTCCGGACAGCTCGAACAATGAGCAGTTCTTC
-	TRBV7-9	-	TRBJ2-2	CASSLAPANTGELFF	TGTGCCAGCAGCTTAGCGCCGGCGAACACCGGGGAGCTGTTTTTT
TRBD1	TRBV19	-	TRBJ2-7	CASRTQGSASYEQYF	TGTGCCAGTAGGACACAGGGGTCCGCAAGCTACGAGCAGTACTTC
-	TRBV7-2	-	TRBJ2-1	CASSPRGASSYNEQFF	TGTGCCAGCAGCCCCCGGGGGGCGAGCTCCTACAATGAGCAGTTCTTC
TRBD2	TRBV30	few	TRBJ2-1	CAWRKRDLYNEQFF	TGTGCCTGGAGGAAGCGGGACCTATACAATGAGCAGTTCTTC
-	TRBV7-8	-	TRBJ2-7	CASSLDRERASGNYEQYF	TGTGCCAGCAGCTTGGACAGGGAACGGGCTAGCGGCAACTACGAGCAGTACTTC
TRBD2	TRBV2	-	TRBJ2-3	CASRKETSGRADTQYF	TGTGCCAGCAGGAAAGAGACTAGCGGGAGGGCAGATACGCAGTATTTT
TRBD1	TRBV4-3	-	TRBJ1-2	CASSQRTGHGYTF	TGCGCCAGCAGCCAAAGGACAGGGCATGGCTACACCTTC
-	TRBV5-1	-	TRBJ2-5	CASSLAGLQETQYF	TGCGCCAGCAGCTTGGCAGGGCTCCAAGAGACCCAGTACTTC
-	TRBV4-1	-	TRBJ2-2	CASSPTRGSNTGELFF	TGCGCCAGCAGCCCTACCCGCGGCTCTAACACCGGGGAGCTGTTTTTT
-	TRBV30	few	TRBJ1-4	CAWSVLRRGNEKLFF	TGTGCCTGGAGTGTACTTCGGCGGGGAAATGAAAAACTGTTTTTT
-	TRBV29-1	few	TRBJ1-5	CSARAGAEQPQHF	TGCAGCGCCCGAGCGGGGGCAGAACAGCCCCAGCATTTT